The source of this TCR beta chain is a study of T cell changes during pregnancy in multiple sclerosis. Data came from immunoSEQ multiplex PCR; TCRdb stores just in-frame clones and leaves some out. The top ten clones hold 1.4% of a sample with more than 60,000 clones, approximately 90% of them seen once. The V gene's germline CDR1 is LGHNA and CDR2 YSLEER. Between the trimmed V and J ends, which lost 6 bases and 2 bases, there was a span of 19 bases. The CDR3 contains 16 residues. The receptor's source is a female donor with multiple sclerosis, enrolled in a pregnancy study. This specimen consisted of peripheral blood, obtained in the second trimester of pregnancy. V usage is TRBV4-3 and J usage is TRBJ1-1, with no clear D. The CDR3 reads CASSRTDNLLNTEAFF. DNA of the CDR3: TGCGCCAGCAGTCGCACTGACAACTTACTTAACACTGAAGCTTTCTTT.